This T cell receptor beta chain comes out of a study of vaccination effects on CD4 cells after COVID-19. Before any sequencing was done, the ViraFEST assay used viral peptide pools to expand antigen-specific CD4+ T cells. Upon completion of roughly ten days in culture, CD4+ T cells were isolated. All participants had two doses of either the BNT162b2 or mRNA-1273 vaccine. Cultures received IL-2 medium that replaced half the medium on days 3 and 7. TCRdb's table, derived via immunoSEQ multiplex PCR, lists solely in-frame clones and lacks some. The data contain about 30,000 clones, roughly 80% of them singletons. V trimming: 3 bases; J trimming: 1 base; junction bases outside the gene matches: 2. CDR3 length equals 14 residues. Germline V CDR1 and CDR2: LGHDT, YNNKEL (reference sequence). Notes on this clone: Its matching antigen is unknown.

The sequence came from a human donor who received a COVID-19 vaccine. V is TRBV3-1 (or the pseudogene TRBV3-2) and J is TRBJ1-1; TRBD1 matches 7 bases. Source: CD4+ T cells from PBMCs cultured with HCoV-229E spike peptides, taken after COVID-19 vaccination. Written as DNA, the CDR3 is TGTGCCAGCAGCCACAGACAGGGGAACACTGAAGCTTTCTTT. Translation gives CASSHRQGNTEAFF.